This T cell receptor (beta chain) was captured in a study of tumor and adjacent non-tumor tissue in lung cancer. Across the whole study: The cohort had around twelve adenocarcinoma, a couple of squamous cell and 1 small cell patients. Patients were aged roughly 30 to 76, approximately ten men and roughly 5 women, stage I to III.

Trimming stripped 3 bases from V and 8 bases from J, with 17 bases between. The CDR3 totals 15 residues. Germline V CDR1 and CDR2: PRHDT, FYEKMQ (reference sequence). RNA was extracted from bulk tissue without any cell sorting. The normal lung tissue was taken more than 3 cm from the tumor edge. A modified ARM-PCR protocol with three rounds of nested PCR amplified TCRbeta. MiXCR, run by TCRdb on the multiplex PCR reads, gives a single entry per CDR3 protein. Among some 95,000 distinct CDR3 sequences listed, around three quarters were seen once. Sequenced material: distant non-tumor lung tissue. The source is a man in his 60s with small cell lung cancer. The chain couples TRBV13 to TRBJ2-1; D perhaps matches TRBD2 (6 bases). As DNA, the CDR3 is TGTGCCAGCAGCTTGGGAGGTAATTCTGACGATGAGCAGTTCTTC. Translating gives CASSLGGNSDDEQFF.